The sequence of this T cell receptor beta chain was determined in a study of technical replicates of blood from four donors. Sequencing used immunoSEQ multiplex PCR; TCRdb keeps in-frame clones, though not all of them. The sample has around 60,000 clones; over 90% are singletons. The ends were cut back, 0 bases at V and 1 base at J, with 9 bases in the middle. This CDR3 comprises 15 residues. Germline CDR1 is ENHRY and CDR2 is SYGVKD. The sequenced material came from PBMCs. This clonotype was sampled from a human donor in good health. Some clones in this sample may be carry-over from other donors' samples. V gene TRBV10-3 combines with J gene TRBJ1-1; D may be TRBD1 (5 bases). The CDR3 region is CAISESGGENTEAFF. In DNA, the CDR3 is TGTGCCATCAGTGAGTCCGGGGGAGAGAACACTGAAGCTTTCTTT.